This is a list of T cell receptor beta chains from one sample in a study of regulatory T cells in long-lasting Graves disease. TCRdb reprocessed the multiplex PCR reads via MiXCR and lists one record per CDR3 protein. The sample lists roughly 700,000 distinct CDR3 sequences, 25% to 35% occurring once. Sequencing used peripheral blood mononuclear cells (PBMCs), obtained when the disease was refractory, from a patient treated with antithyroid drugs. These receptor sequences come from a female donor with Graves disease. Both conserved end residues are part of each CDR3. Each record gives: CDR3 protein, V gene, J gene.

CASSEGSRGLSYGYTF,TRBV6-1,TRBJ1-2
CASRGSGSETQYF,TRBV6-1,TRBJ2-5
CSARDDRLANSYEQYF,TRBV20-1,TRBJ2-7
CASSEAVGARQPQHF,TRBV6-1,TRBJ1-5
CASNPGGARTAFF,TRBV28,TRBJ1-1
CAWRNQGASREKLFF,TRBV30,TRBJ1-4
CASSRGPGWGSTNEKLFF,TRBV11-2,TRBJ1-4
CASSYSVQGDAYEQYF,TRBV6-5,TRBJ2-7
CASSRQSLAKNIQYF,TRBV3-1,TRBJ2-4
CASSLMSRGGSEQYF,TRBV7-3,TRBJ2-7
CASSRMGPYGNQPQHF,TRBV27,TRBJ1-5
CASTDRGGTRGYEQYF,TRBV11-2,TRBJ2-7
CATSRDRRDRVHTEAFF,TRBV15,TRBJ1-1
CASSSLGREETQYF,TRBV13,TRBJ2-5
CASRVWGQLGDQETQYF,TRBV28,TRBJ2-5
CAWSLPRGYTF,TRBV30,TRBJ1-2
CASSSSGGYTEAFF,TRBV7-2,TRBJ1-1
CASSITPRTHGYTF,TRBV7-9,TRBJ1-2
CSVVRPPGDEQYF,TRBV29-1,TRBJ2-7
CASSAHRQVAGYTF,TRBV25-1,TRBJ1-2
CASSLGLAGWEQYF,TRBV5-6,TRBJ2-7
CASSQRANFQETQYF,TRBV19,TRBJ2-5
CASSYSGANSPLHF,TRBV6-5,TRBJ1-6
CASSIVRSNQPQHF,TRBV19,TRBJ1-5
CASSQDRVHEQYF,TRBV11-2,TRBJ2-7
CASSLWGGDRTSKGYTF,TRBV28,TRBJ1-2
CASSYSSSSLYEQYF,TRBV6-2/TRBV6-3,TRBJ2-7
CASSYSREGIQYF,TRBV6-5,TRBJ2-4
CASTGLTYGYTF,TRBV6-1,TRBJ1-2
CSVVNTEAFF,TRBV29-1,TRBJ1-1